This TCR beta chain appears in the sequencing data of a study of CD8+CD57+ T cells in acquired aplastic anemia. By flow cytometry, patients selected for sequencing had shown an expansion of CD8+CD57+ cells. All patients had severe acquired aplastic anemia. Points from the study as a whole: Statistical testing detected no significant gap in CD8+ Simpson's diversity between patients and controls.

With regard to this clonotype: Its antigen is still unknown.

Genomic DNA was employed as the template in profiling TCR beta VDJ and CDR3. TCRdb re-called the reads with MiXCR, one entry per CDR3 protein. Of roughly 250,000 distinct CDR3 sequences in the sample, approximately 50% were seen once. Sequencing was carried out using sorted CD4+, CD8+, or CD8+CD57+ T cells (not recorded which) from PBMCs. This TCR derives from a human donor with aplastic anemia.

The CDR3 region is CASSVETGTEAFF. The CDR3 DNA follows: TGTGCCAGCAGTGTGGAGACAGGGACTGAAGCTTTCTTT. The chain employs TRBV2 and TRBJ1-1, with 7 bases that match TRBD1. Germline trimming cut 4 bases from V and 5 bases from J; bases unmatched to any gene: 4. Germline assignment: CDR1 SNHLY and CDR2 FYNNEI. The CDR3 is 13 amino acids.